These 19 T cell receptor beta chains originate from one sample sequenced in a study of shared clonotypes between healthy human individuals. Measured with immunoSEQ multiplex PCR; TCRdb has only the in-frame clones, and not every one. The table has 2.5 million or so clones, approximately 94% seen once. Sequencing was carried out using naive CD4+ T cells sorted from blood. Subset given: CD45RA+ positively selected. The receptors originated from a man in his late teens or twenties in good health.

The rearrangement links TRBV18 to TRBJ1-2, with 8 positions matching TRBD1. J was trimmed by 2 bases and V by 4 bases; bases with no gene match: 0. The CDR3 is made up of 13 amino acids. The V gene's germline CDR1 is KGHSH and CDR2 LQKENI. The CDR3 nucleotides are TGTGCCAGCTCACGGACAGGGAACTATGGCTACACCTTC. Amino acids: CASSRTGNYGYTF.

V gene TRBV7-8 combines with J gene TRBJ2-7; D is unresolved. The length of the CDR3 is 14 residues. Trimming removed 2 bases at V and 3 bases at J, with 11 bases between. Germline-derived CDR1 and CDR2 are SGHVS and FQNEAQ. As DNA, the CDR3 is TGTGCCAGCAGCTTACGTTCCAGCAACTACGAGCAGTACTTC. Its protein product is CASSLRSSNYEQYF.

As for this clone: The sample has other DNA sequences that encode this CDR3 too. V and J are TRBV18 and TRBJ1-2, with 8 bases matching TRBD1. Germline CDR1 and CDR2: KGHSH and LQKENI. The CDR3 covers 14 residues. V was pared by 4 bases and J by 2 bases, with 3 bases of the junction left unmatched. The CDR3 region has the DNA TGTGCCAGCTCACTAGGGACAGGCAACTATGGCTACACCTTC. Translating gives CASSLGTGNYGYTF.

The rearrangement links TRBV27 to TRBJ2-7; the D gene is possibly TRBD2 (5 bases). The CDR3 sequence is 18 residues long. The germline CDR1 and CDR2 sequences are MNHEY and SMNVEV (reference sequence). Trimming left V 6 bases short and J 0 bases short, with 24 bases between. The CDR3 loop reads CASSSRGPNILSSYEQYF. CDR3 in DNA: TGTGCCAGCAGCTCTCGGGGTCCAAATATTTTGAGCTCCTACGAGCAGTACTTC.

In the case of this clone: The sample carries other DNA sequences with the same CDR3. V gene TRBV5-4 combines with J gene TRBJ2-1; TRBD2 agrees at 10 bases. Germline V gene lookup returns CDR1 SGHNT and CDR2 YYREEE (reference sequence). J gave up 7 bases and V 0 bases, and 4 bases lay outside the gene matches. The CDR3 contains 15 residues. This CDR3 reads CASSLGLAGVNEQFF. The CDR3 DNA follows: TGTGCCAGCAGCTTGGGCCTAGCGGGAGTGAATGAGCAGTTCTTC.

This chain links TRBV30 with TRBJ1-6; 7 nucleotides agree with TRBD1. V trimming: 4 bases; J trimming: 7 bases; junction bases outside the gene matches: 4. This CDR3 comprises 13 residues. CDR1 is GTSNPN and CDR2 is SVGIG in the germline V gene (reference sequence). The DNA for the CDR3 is TGTGCCTGGACCGGGACAGAAAATTCACCCCTCCACTTT. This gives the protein CAWTGTENSPLHF.

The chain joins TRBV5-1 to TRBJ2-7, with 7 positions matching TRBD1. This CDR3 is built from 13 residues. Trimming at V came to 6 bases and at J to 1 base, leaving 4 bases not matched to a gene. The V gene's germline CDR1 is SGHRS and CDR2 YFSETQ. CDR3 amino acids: CASTDRASYEQYF. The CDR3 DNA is TGCGCCAGCACCGACAGGGCGTCCTACGAGCAGTACTTC. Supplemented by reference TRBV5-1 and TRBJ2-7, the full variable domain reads KAGVTQTPRYLIKTRGQQVTLSCSPISGHRSVSWYQQTPGQGLQFLFEYFSETQRNKGNFPGRFSGRQFSNSRSEMNVSTLELGDSALYLCASTDRASYEQYFGPGTRLTVT.

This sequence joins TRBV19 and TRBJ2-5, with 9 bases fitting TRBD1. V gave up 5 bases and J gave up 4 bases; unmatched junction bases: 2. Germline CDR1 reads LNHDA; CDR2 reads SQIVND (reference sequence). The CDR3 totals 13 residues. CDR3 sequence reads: CASSGGQGETQYF. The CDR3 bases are TGTGCCAGTAGTGGGGGACAGGGAGAGACCCAGTACTTC. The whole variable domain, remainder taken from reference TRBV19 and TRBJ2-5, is DGGITQSPKYLFRKEGQNVTLSCEQNLNHDAMYWYRQDPGQGLRLIYYSQIVNDFQKGDIAEGYSVSREKKESFPLTVTSAQKNPTAFYLCASSGGQGETQYFGPGTRLLVL.

The CDR3 sequence is CATSRDRNEQYF. For the CDR3, the DNA is TGTGCCACCAGCAGAGATCGTAACGAGCAGTACTTC. V and J are TRBV15 and TRBJ2-7; D gene uncertain. CDR1 and CDR2 (germline): LNHNV, YYDKDF (reference sequence). This CDR3 comprises 12 residues. Trimming took 0 bases from V and 5 from J, leaving 5 bases between them.

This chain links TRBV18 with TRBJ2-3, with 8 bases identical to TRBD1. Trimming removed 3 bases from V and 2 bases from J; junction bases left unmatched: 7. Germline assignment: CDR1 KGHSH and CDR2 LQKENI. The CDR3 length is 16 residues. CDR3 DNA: TGTGCCAGCTCACCTCAGGGGGCCACCTTCACAGATACGCAGTATTTT. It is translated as CASSPQGATFTDTQYF.

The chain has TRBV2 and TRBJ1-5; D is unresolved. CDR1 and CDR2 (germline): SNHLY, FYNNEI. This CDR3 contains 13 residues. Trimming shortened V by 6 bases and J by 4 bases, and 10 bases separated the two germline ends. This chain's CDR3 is CASRLGQNQPQHF. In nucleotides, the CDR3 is TGTGCCAGCAGGCTCGGGCAGAATCAGCCCCAGCATTTT.

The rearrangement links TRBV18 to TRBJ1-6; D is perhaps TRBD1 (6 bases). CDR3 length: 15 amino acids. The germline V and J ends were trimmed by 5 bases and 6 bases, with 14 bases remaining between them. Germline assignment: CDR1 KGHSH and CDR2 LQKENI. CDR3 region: CASSARDNRNSPLHF. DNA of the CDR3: TGTGCCAGCTCAGCCCGGGACAACCGTAATTCACCCCTCCACTTT.

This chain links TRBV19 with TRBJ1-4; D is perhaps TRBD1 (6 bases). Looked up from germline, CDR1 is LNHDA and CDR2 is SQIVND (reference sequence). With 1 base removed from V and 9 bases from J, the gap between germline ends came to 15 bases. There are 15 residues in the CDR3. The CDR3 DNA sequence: TGTGCCAGTAGTATAGTACCCAGGGGATTGAAAAAACTGTTTTTT. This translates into CASSIVPRGLKKLFF. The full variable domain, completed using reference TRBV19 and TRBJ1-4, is DGGITQSPKYLFRKEGQNVTLSCEQNLNHDAMYWYRQDPGQGLRLIYYSQIVNDFQKGDIAEGYSVSREKKESFPLTVTSAQKNPTAFYLCASSIVPRGLKKLFFGSGTQLSVL.

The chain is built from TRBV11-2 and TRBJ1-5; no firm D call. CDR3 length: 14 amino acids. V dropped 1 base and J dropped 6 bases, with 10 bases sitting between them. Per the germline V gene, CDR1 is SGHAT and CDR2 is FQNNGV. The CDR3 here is CASSLGAGGQPQHF. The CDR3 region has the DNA TGTGCCAGCAGCTTAGGGGCAGGTGGTCAGCCCCAGCATTTT.

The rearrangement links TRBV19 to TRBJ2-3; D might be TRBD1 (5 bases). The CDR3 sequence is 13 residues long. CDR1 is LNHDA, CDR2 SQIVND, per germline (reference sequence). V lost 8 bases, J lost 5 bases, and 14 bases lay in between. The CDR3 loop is CASGEQGVDTQYF. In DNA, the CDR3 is TGTGCCAGTGGTGAGCAAGGGGTAGATACGCAGTATTTT.

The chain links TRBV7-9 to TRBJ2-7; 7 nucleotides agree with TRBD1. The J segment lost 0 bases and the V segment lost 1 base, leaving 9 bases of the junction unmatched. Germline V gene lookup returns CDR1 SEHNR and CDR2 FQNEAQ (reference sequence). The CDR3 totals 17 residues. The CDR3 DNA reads TGTGCCAGCAGCTTAGGGGACAGTTCGAGGGCCTCCTACGAGCAGTACTTC. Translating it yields CASSLGDSSRASYEQYF.

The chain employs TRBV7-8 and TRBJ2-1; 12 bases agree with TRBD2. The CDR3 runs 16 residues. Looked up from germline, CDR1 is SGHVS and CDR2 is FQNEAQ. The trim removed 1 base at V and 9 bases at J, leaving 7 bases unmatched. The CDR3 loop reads CASSLETSGRRGEQFF. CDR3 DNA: TGTGCCAGCAGCTTAGAGACTAGCGGGAGACGCGGTGAGCAGTTCTTC. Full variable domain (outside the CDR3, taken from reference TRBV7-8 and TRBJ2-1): GAGVSQSPRYKVAKRGQDVALRCDPISGHVSLFWYQQALGQGPEFLTYFQNEAQLDKSGLPSDRFFAERPEGSVSTLKIQRTQQEDSAVYLCASSLETSGRRGEQFFGPGTRLTVL.

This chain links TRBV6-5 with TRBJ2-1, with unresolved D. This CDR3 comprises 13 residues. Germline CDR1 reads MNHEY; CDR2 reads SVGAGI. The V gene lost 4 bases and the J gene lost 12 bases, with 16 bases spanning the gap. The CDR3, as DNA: TGTGCCAGCAGTTCCACCCCACCACCTGGGCAGTTCTTC. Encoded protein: CASSSTPPPGQFF.

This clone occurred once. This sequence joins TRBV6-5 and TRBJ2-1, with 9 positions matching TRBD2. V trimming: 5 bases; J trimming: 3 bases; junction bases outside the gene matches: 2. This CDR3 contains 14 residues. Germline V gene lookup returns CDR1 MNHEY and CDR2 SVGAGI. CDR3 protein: CASSRLAVYNEQFF. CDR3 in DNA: TGTGCCAGCAGTAGACTAGCGGTCTACAATGAGCAGTTCTTC.